These T cell receptor beta chains were read from a single sample in a study of tumor and adjacent non-tumor tissue in lung cancer. One entry per CDR3 protein results from TCRdb running MiXCR on the multiplex PCR reads. The sample lists approximately 150,000 distinct CDR3 sequences, around 65% occurring once. The sequencing input was lung tumor tissue. These receptors originate from a man aged 60 to 69 with small cell lung cancer. CDR3s include the opening cysteine and the closing phenylalanine or tryptophan. D genes are given only for firm matches. Clone size, where shown, is once, few, many, or a class for clones that have expanded.

TRBV11-2	-	-	TRBJ2-1	CASSLGRPGVKFF	TGTGCCAGCAGCTTAGGGCGGCCTGGGGTGAAGTTCTTC
TRBV11-3	-	-	TRBJ2-5	CADSADRWSQETQYF	TGTGCCGACAGCGCTGACAGGTGGTCCCAAGAGACCCAGTACTTC
TRBV5-1	-	-	TRBJ1-6	CASSLGGRDYNSPLHF	TGCGCCAGCAGCTTGGGAGGCAGGGATTATAATTCACCCCTCCACTTT
TRBV4-1	TRBD2	-	TRBJ2-3	CASSQEASGRPDTQYF	TGCGCCAGCAGCCAAGAGGCCAGCGGGAGGCCAGATACGCAGTATTTT
TRBV2	-	few	TRBJ1-4	CASSKGANEKLFF	TGTGCCAGCTCAAAAGGGGCTAATGAAAAACTGTTTTTT
TRBV6-1	-	-	TRBJ2-1	CVSSEQRDEQFF	TGTGTCAGCAGTGAACAGAGGGATGAGCAGTTCTTC
TRBV4-1	TRBD2	once	TRBJ2-1	CASSLSTSGYNERFF	TGCGCCAGCAGCTTATCCACTAGCGGTTACAATGAGCGGTTCTTC
TRBV5-4	-	-	TRBJ2-1	CASSYGGAPNEQFF	TGTGCCAGCAGCTACGGAGGGGCGCCCAATGAGCAATTCTTC
TRBV5-5	TRBD1	-	TRBJ1-1	CANTTGGLVFF	TGTGCCAACACTACAGGGGGCCTCGTTTTCTTT
TRBV11-2	TRBD2	-	TRBJ2-1	CASSPGPAGDNEQFF	TGTGCCAGCAGCCCGGGACCAGCGGGAGACAATGAGCAGTTTTTC
TRBV6-1	-	-	TRBJ2-2	CASSTQLFRPNTGELFF	TGTGCCAGCAGTACCCAATTATTCCGGCCCAACACCGGGGAGCTGTTTTTT
TRBV11-1	-	-	TRBJ2-3	CASSLGPTDTQYF	TGTGCCAGCAGCTTAGGCCCCACAGATACGCAATATTTT
TRBV11-2	TRBD2	-	TRBJ2-1	CVSSLRTSGCNEQFF	TGTGTCAGCAGCCTACGGACTAGCGGCTGCAATGAGCAGTTCTTC
TRBV20-1	-	-	TRBJ1-1	CSAGGSGTVATEAFF	TGCAGTGCCGGGGGATCCGGGACCGTGGCTACCGAAGCTTTCTTC
TRBV6-2/TRBV6-3	TRBD1	-	TRBJ1-5	CASSYNTGQGSNQPQHF	TGTGCCAGCAGTTACAATACCGGACAGGGTAGCAATCAGCCCCAGCATTTT
TRBV20-1	-	-	TRBJ2-2	CSARDRGLLGSGELFF	TGCAGTGCTAGAGACAGGGGACTGCTCGGGTCCGGGGAGCTGTTTTTT
TRBV20-1	-	-	TRBJ1-4	CSAPQSTNEKLFF	TGCAGTGCTCCACAGTCAACTAACGAAAAACTGTTTTTT
TRBV30	-	-	TRBJ1-4	CAWRTTRYGKLFF	TGTGCCTGGAGAACAACCCGGTACGGAAAACTGTTTTTT
TRBV20-1	-	once	TRBJ2-6	CSAPTGGGGPNVLAF	TGCAGTGCTCCAACAGGTGGTGGGGGGCCCAACGTCCTGGCTTTC
TRBV12-2	-	many	TRBJ2-7	CAPTGAAIYEQYF	TGTGCGCCGACAGGGGCCGCCATCTACGAGCAGTACTTC
TRBV5-1	-	many	TRBJ2-3	CASSTGARSNTQYF	TGCGCCAGCAGCACGGGAGCAAGGTCTAATACGCAGTATTTT
TRBV11-3	-	-	TRBJ2-5	CASSTGQNQETQYF	TGTGCCAGCAGTACCGGACAGAACCAAGAGACCCAGTACTTC
TRBV7-3	-	-	TRBJ2-2	CASSARSGATGELFF	TGTGCCAGCAGCGCTAGATCAGGGGCCACCGGGGAGCTGTTTTTT
TRBV7-3	TRBD1	-	TRBJ2-1	CASTLTSGQGNEQFF	TGTGCCAGCACTCTAACTTCAGGACAGGGCAATGAGCAGTTCTTC
TRBV28	-	-	TRBJ2-7	CASSPGQTKIEQYF	TGTGCCAGCAGTCCAGGACAGACCAAAATCGAGCAGTACTTC
TRBV6-2/TRBV6-3	-	-	TRBJ2-1	CASSPILVTGSDEQFF	TGTGCCAGTAGCCCCATCTTAGTAACTGGGTCAGACGAGCAGTTCTTC
TRBV12-3/TRBV12-4	-	-	TRBJ2-1	CASSLARGNSPFF	TGTGCCAGCAGTTTAGCGCGAGGGAACAGCCCGTTCTTC
TRBV12-3/TRBV12-4	TRBD2	few	TRBJ2-1	CASRPPKGTSGNEQFF	TGTGCCAGCAGACCACCAAAAGGGACTAGCGGAAATGAGCAGTTCTTC
TRBV7-8	-	many	TRBJ2-1	CAINQNEQFF	TGTGCCATCAACCAGAATGAGCAGTTCTTC
TRBV5-1	-	-	TRBJ1-1	CASTPGDGLGKTEAFF	TGCGCCAGCACCCCGGGGGACGGTTTGGGAAAAACTGAAGCTTTCTTT
TRBV11-3	-	-	TRBJ2-1	CANRASTHYNVQFF	TGTGCCAACAGGGCAAGCACCCACTACAATGTGCAGTTCTTC
TRBV4-2	-	-	TRBJ2-3	CASSQLAGRNTDTQYF	TGTGCCAGCAGCCAGCTAGCCGGCCGGAACACAGATACTCAGTATTTT
TRBV7-9	-	-	TRBJ2-1	CASSSALSSYNEQFF	TGTGCCAGCAGCTCCGCTCTAAGCTCCTACAATGAGCAGTTCTTC
TRBV11-3	-	-	TRBJ1-1	CTSSLDGVEALF	TGTACCAGCAGCTTAGACGGAGTCGAAGCACTCTTT
TRBV6-5	TRBD2	-	TRBJ2-1	CANTLRLAGGMDEQFF	TGTGCCAACACTCTCCGACTTGCGGGAGGGATGGATGAGCAGTTCTTC
TRBV20-1	-	once	TRBJ2-1	CSAIAESSYNEQFF	TGCAGTGCCATAGCGGAAAGCTCCTACAATGAGCAGTTCTTC
TRBV5-6	TRBD1	few	TRBJ2-7	CASSRDRTYEQYF	TGTGCCAGCAGCCGGGACAGAACCTACGAGCAGTACTTC
TRBV4-2	-	few	TRBJ2-2	CASSPGIGPRTGELFF	TGTGCCAGCAGCCCCGGGATCGGGCCGCGCACCGGGGAGCTGTTTTTT
TRBV29-1	TRBD2	many	TRBJ2-2	CSVRTGTSVKLFF	TGCAGCGTGCGCACCGGGACTAGCGTCAAGCTGTTTTTT
TRBV6-2/TRBV6-3	-	-	TRBJ2-1	CASTLLGGKSYNEQFF	TGTGCCAGCACCTTACTCGGGGGAAAATCCTACAATGAGCAGTTCTTC
TRBV6-1	-	-	TRBJ1-1	CVNGKGIGEAFF	TGTGTCAACGGAAAGGGGATAGGTGAAGCTTTCTTT
TRBV12-3/TRBV12-4	-	many	TRBJ2-3	CASSFAETVQYF	TGTGCCAGCAGTTTTGCCGAGACAGTGCAGTATTTT
TRBV20-1	TRBD2	-	TRBJ2-5	CSARVGAGLQETQYF	TGCAGTGCTAGAGTAGGAGCGGGGCTCCAAGAGACCCAGTACTTC
TRBV4-1	-	-	TRBJ1-6	CASSQGANYNSLLHF	TGTGCCAGCAGCCAAGGGGCGAACTATAATTCACTCCTCCACTTT
TRBV19	-	-	TRBJ2-5	CASSKLATGFGETQYF	TGTGCCAGTAGTAAGTTGGCTACAGGGTTTGGGGAGACCCAGTACTTC
TRBV9	-	-	TRBJ2-7	CASNVAVGYEQYF	TGTGCCAGCAACGTAGCTGTGGGGTACGAGCAGTACTTC
TRBV20-1	-	many	TRBJ1-6	CSARRGLGENSPLHF	TGCAGTGCTAGAAGGGGCCTGGGGGAAAATTCACCCCTCCACTTT
TRBV28	-	-	TRBJ2-3	CASSRTGLHFTDTQYF	TGTGCCAGCAGTAGGACGGGACTGCACTTTACAGATACGCAGTATTTT
TRBV24-1	TRBD2	-	TRBJ2-5	CATSLAGVETQYF	TGTGCCACCAGTCTAGCGGGAGTAGAGACCCAGTACTTC
TRBV20-1	-	-	TRBJ2-1	CSARDFDEQFF	TGCAGTGCTAGAGATTTCGATGAGCAGTTCTTC
TRBV6-1	-	-	TRBJ1-5	CASTVGDRSQPQHF	TGTGCCAGCACGGTGGGCGATCGGTCCCAGCCCCAGCATTTT
TRBV2	TRBD2	-	TRBJ2-5	CASSEGTSGGTQYF	TGTGCCAGTAGTGAGGGGACTAGCGGGGGGACCCAGTACTTC
TRBV6-5	TRBD2	-	TRBJ2-2	CASGKNQGLVRTTGELFF	TGTGCCAGCGGTAAAAATCAGGGACTAGTCAGAACCACCGGGGAGCTGTTTTTT
TRBV20-1	-	many	TRBJ2-3	CSARDPARVADTQYF	TGCAGTGCTAGAGATCCGGCCCGCGTGGCAGATACGCAGTATTTT
TRBV29-1	TRBD1	-	TRBJ1-2	CIVKGTGARCGYTF	TGCATCGTTAAGGGGACAGGGGCCCGGTGTGGCTACACCTTC
TRBV6-5	-	many	TRBJ1-3	CASSPDHSGNTIYF	TGTGCCAGCAGTCCAGACCACTCTGGAAACACCATATATTTT
TRBV29-1	-	-	TRBJ2-3	CTVEDRSARRGTDTQYF	TGCACCGTTGAAGATCGGTCGGCTAGAAGGGGCACAGATACGCAGTATTTT
TRBV2	TRBD1	-	TRBJ2-5	CASSGTGGYQETQYF	TGTGCCAGCAGTGGAACAGGGGGGTACCAAGAGACCCAGTACTTC
TRBV6-5	-	-	TRBJ1-2	CTISYSTAGPYGYTF	TGTACCATCAGTTACTCGACTGCAGGGCCCTATGGCTACACCTTC
TRBV28	-	-	TRBJ2-5	CASTSAGEAETQYF	TGTGCCAGCACATCGGCCGGGGAGGCGGAGACCCAGTACTTC